Listed below are T cell receptor beta chains from one sample, sequenced in a study of monozygotic twins with inflammatory bowel disease. TCRdb reprocessed the 5' RACE reads, keeping one entry per CDR3 protein, no DNA. In all, the sample yields approximately 390,000 distinct CDR3 sequences. The specimen was blood. All receptors come from a human donor with ulcerative colitis or Crohn's disease, or a healthy co-twin of an affected twin (not recorded which). CDR3s include the opening cysteine and the closing phenylalanine or tryptophan.

j_call v_call cdr3_aa
TRBJ2-3 TRBV7-2 CASSLELVGGQYF
TRBJ2-7 TRBV27 CASRTLSVAAFGEQYF
TRBJ2-3 TRBV7-9 CASSSRGGATDTQYF
TRBJ2-5 TRBV6-6 CASSYYETQYF
TRBJ2-3 TRBV20-1 CSASRGGYTDTQYF
TRBJ2-5 TRBV12-5 CASERGTMYQETQYF
TRBJ2-1 TRBV12-3/TRBV12-4 CASSFRGGESYNEQFF
TRBJ2-2 TRBV30 CAWEGNTGELFF
TRBJ2-1 TRBV6-2/TRBV6-3 CASRQTPGLYNEQFF
TRBJ2-7 TRBV29-1 CSASGTSYEQYF